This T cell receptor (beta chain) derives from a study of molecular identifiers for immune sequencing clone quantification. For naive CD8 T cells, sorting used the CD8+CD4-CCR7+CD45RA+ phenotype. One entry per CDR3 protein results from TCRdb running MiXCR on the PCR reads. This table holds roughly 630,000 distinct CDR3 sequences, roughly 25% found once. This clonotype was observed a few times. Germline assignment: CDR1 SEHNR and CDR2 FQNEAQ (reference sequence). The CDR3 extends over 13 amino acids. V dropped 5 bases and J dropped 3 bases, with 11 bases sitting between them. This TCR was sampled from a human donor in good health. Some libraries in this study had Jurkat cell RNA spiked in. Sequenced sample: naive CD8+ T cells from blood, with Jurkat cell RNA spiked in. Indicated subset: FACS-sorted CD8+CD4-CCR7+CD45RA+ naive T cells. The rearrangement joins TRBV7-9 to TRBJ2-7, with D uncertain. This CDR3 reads CASSPSGIYEQYF. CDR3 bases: TGTGCCAGCAGCCCTAGTGGGATCTACGAGCAGTACTTC.